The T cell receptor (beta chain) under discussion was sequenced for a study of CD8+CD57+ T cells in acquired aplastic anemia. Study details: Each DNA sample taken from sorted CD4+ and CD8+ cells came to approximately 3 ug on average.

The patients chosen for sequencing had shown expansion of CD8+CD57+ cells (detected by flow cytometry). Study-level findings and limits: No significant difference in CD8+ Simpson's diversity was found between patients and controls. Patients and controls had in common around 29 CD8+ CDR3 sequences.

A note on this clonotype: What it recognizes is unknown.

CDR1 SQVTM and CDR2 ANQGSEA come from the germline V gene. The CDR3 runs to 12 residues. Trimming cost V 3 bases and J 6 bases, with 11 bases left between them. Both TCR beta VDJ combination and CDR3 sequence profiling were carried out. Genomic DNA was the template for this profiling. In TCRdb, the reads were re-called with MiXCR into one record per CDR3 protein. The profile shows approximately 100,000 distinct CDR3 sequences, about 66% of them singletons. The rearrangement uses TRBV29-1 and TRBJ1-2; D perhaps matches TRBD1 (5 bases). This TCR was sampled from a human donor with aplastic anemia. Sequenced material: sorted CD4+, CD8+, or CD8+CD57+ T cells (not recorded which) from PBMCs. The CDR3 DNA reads TGCAGCGTTGACCACAGGAGGAATGGCTACACCTTC. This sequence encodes CSVDHRRNGYTF.